One and the same sample provided the 7 T cell receptor beta chains below, sequenced in a study of blood T cell repertoires in COVID-19. TCRdb's table, derived via immunoSEQ multiplex PCR, lists solely in-frame clones and lacks some. The table includes a few hundred thousand clones, approximately 81% detected once. Sequenced sample: peripheral blood. These receptors came from a woman of 80 years or more with COVID-19, enrolled during active disease.

The table lists this clone with a few counts. The chain is built from TRBV6-6 and TRBJ1-5, with 9 bases lining up with TRBD1. The CDR3 contains 14 residues. J was trimmed by 2 bases and V by 8 bases; bases with no gene match: 4. In germline, CDR1 is MNHNY, CDR2 SVGAGI (reference sequence). CDR3 nucleotide sequence: TGTGCCAGCGGGACAGGGAGCGGCAATCAGCCCCAGCATTTT. Residues: CASGTGSGNQPQHF.

This chain links TRBV5-1 with TRBJ2-1, with 8 bases identical to TRBD1. V was clipped by 4 bases and J by 7 bases; unmatched bases: 7. Germline lookup yields CDR1 SGHRS and CDR2 YFSETQ. This CDR3 comprises 14 residues. The CDR3 reads CASSPGQGRNEQFF. CDR3 DNA: TGCGCCAGCAGCCCAGGACAGGGAAGGAATGAGCAGTTCTTC.

The chain couples TRBV18 to TRBJ1-4; D is possibly TRBD1 (6 bases). CDR3 length: 16 residues. V was trimmed by 6 bases and J by 2 bases, leaving 16 bases between them. Germline V gene lookup returns CDR1 KGHSH and CDR2 LQKENI. The CDR3 DNA sequence: TGTGCCAGCTCCCCCTTCGGACAGACTACTAATGAAAAACTGTTTTTT. This sequence encodes CASSPFGQTTNEKLFF. The entire variable domain, with the rest obtained from reference TRBV18 and TRBJ1-4, is as follows: NAGVMQNPRHLVRRRGQEARLRCSPMKGHSHVYWYRQLPEEGLKFMVYLQKENIIDESGMPKERFSAEFPKEGPSILRIQQVVRGDSAAYFCASSPFGQTTNEKLFFGSGTQLSVL.

This chain uses TRBV6-5 with TRBJ2-5, with no clear D. CDR1 is MNHEY, CDR2 SVGAGI, per germline. V was cut by 0 bases and J by 7 bases, with 9 bases left in between. CDR3 length: 13 amino acids. Here the CDR3 reads CASSYSLFGTQYF. Here the CDR3 DNA reads TGTGCCAGCAGTTACTCACTATTCGGGACCCAGTACTTC.

The rearrangement joins TRBV3-1 (or the pseudogene TRBV3-2) to TRBJ2-2; TRBD1 agrees at 8 bases. Germline V gene lookup returns CDR1 LGHDT and CDR2 YNNKEL (reference sequence). The CDR3 consists of 13 residues. V was clipped by 8 bases and J by 5 bases; unmatched bases: 4. CDR3 nucleotides: TGTGCCAGCCGAACAGGGGGAACCGGGGAGCTGTTTTTT. Protein sequence: CASRTGGTGELFF.

The chain links TRBV5-1 to TRBJ1-2; TRBD1 agrees at 10 bases. The ends lost 4 bases at V and 3 bases at J; junction bases unmatched: 6. The CDR3 runs 15 residues. The germline V gene has CDR1 SGHRS and CDR2 YFSETQ. In nucleotides, the CDR3 is TGCGCCAGCAGCCCTGGACAGGGGGGGGACTATGGCTACACCTTC. Its translation is CASSPGQGGDYGYTF. Using reference TRBV5-1 and TRBJ1-2 for the parts outside the CDR3, the full variable domain is KAGVTQTPRYLIKTRGQQVTLSCSPISGHRSVSWYQQTPGQGLQFLFEYFSETQRNKGNFPGRFSGRQFSNSRSEMNVSTLELGDSALYLCASSPGQGGDYGYTFGSGTRLTVV.

The V gene is TRBV5-4, the J gene TRBJ1-2; 10 bases fit TRBD1. The V and J ends lost 5 bases and 3 bases, in that order; junction bases with no gene match: 13. The CDR3 sequence is 17 residues long. Germline V gene data show CDR1 as SGHNT and CDR2 as YYREEE (reference sequence). DNA for the CDR3: TGTGCCAGCAGACCGGACCCGGGACAGGGGTATTACTATGGCTACACCTTC. Translation gives CASRPDPGQGYYYGYTF. The full variable domain, with the rest looked up from reference TRBV5-4 and TRBJ1-2, is ETGVTQSPTHLIKTRGQQVTLRCSSQSGHNTVSWYQQALGQGPQFIFQYYREEENGRGNFPPRFSGLQFPNYSSELNVNALELDDSALYLCASRPDPGQGYYYGYTFGSGTRLTVV.